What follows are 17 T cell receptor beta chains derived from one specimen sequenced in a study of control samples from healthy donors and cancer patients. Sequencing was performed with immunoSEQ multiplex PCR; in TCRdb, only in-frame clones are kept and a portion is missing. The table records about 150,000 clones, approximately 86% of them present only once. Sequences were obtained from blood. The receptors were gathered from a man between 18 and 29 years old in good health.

The CDR3 spells CASSLERLAGGYEQYF. In DNA form, the CDR3 reads TGTGCCAGCAGCTTGGAAAGACTAGCGGGGGGCTACGAGCAGTACTTC. This chain uses TRBV7-8 with TRBJ2-7, with 13 bases lining up with TRBD2. The CDR3 sequence is 16 residues long. Germline-derived CDR1 and CDR2 are SGHVS and FQNEAQ. V lost 3 bases to trimming and J lost 3 bases; unmatched junction nucleotides: 5.

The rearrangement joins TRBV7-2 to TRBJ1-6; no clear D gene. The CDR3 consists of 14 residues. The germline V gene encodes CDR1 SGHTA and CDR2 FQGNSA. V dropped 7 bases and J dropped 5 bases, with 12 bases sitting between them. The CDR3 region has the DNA TGTGCCAGCACTCCCGGGTCCCATAATTCACCCCTCCACTTT. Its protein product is CASTPGSHNSPLHF.

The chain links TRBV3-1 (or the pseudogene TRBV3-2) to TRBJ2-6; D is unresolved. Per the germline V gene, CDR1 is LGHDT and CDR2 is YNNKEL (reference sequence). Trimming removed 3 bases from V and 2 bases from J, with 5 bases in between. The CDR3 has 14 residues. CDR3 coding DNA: TGTGCCAGCAGCCACCTAGCTGGGGCCAACGTCCTGACTTTC. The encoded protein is CASSHLAGANVLTF.

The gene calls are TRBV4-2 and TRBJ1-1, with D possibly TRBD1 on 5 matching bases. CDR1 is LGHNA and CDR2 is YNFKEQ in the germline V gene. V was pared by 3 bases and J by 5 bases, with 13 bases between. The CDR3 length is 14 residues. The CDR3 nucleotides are TGTGCCAGCAGCCAGGGACGGGTGGGAACTGAAGCTTTCTTT. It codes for CASSQGRVGTEAFF.

CDR3 residues: CASNRRSGTGAQWETQYF. The CDR3 coding sequence is TGTGCCAGCAATAGGAGGTCAGGGACAGGGGCGCAGTGGGAGACCCAGTACTTC. V and J are TRBV7-8 and TRBJ2-5, with 10 bases identical to TRBD1. The CDR3 runs to 18 residues. CDR1 and CDR2 from the germline V gene are SGHVS and FQNEAQ. The V gene end was trimmed by 7 bases and the J gene end by 5 bases; junction bases not matched to a gene: 19.

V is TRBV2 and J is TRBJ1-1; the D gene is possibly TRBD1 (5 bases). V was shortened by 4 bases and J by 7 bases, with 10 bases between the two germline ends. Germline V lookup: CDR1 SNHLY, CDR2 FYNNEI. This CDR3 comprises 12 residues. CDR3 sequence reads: CASSADGGEAFF. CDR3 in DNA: TGTGCCAGCAGTGCGGACGGGGGTGAAGCTTTCTTT.

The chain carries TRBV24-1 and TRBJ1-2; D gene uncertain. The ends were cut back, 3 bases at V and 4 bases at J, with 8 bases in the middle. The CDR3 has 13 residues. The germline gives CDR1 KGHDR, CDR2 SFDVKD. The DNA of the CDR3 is TGTGCCACCAGTGATGGACTGACCTATGGCTACACCTTC. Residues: CATSDGLTYGYTF.

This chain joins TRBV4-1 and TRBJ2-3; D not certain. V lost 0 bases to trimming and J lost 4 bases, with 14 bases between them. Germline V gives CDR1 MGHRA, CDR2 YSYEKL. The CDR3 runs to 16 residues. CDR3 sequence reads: CASSQDWGISADTQYF. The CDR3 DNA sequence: TGCGCCAGCAGCCAAGATTGGGGAATATCGGCAGATACGCAGTATTTT.

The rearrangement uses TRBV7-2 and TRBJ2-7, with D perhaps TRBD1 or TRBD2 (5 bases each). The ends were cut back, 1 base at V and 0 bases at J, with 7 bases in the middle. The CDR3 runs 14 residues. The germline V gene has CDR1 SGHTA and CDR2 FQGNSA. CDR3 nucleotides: TGTGCCAGCAGCTTAGGGGACCACTCCTACGAGCAGTACTTC. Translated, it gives CASSLGDHSYEQYF.

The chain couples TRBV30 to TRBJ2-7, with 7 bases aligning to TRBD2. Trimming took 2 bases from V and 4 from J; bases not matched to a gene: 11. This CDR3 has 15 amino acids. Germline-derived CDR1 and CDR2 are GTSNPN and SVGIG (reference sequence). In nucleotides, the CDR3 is TGTGCCTGGAGTCCCGCGGAGGGAGGGGCATACGAGCAGTACTTC. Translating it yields CAWSPAEGGAYEQYF.

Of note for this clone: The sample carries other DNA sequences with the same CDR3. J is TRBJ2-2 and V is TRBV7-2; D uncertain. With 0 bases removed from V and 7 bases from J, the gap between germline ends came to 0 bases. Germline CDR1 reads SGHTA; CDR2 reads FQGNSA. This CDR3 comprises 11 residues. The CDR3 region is CASSLAGELFF. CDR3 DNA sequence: TGTGCCAGCAGCTTAGCCGGGGAGCTGTTTTTT. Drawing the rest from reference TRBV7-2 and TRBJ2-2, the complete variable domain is GAGVSQSPSNKVTEKGKDVELRCDPISGHTALYWYRQSLGQGLEFLIYFQGNSAPDKSGLPSDRFSAERTGGSVSTLTIQRTQQEDSAVYLCASSLAGELFFGEGSRLTVL.

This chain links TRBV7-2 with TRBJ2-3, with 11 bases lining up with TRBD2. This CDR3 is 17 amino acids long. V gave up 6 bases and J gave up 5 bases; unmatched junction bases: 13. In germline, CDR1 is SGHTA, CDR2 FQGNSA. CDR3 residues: CASRPGGSGGARDTQYF. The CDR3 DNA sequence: TGTGCCAGCAGACCCGGGGGTAGCGGGGGGGCGCGAGATACGCAGTATTTT.

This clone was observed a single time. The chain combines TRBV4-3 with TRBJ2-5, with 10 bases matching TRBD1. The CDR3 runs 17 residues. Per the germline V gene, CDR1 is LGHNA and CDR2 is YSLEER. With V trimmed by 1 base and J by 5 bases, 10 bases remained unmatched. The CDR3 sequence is CASSQARPGQGMETQYF. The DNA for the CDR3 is TGCGCCAGCAGCCAAGCTCGCCCGGGACAGGGGATGGAGACCCAGTACTTC.

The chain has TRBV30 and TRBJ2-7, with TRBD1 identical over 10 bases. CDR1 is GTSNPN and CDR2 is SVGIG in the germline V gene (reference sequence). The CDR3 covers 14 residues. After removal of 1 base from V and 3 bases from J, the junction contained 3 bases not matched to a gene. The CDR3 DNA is TGTGCCTGGAGTGCCGGGGACAGGGGCTACGAGCAGTACTTC. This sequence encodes CAWSAGDRGYEQYF.

CDR3 protein: CASSFSVNQPQHF. The CDR3 nucleotides read TGTGCCAGCAGTTTTTCGGTCAATCAGCCCCAGCATTTT. V usage is TRBV28 and J usage is TRBJ1-5; D not certain. Per germline, CDR1 MDHEN and CDR2 SYDVKM. This CDR3 comprises 13 residues. V dropped 3 bases and J dropped 3 bases, with 6 bases sitting between them.

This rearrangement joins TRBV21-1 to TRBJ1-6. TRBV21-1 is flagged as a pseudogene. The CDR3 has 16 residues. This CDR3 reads CASSKGVFELNSPLHF. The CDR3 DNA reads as TGTGCCAGCAGCAAAGGTGTTTTTGAGCTAAATTCACCCCTCCACTTT.

The CDR3 nucleotides are TGTGCCAGCAGCTTACGTGGGACAGGGATAGAGACCCAGTACTTC. Translating gives CASSLRGTGIETQYF. The chain carries TRBV7-2 and TRBJ2-5; 9 positions match TRBD1. CDR3 length: 15 residues. With V trimmed by 2 bases and J by 4 bases, 5 bases remained unmatched. Germline V CDR1 and CDR2: SGHTA, FQGNSA. The full variable domain, rest sourced from reference TRBV7-2 and TRBJ2-5, is GAGVSQSPSNKVTEKGKDVELRCDPISGHTALYWYRQSLGQGLEFLIYFQGNSAPDKSGLPSDRFSAERTGGSVSTLTIQRTQQEDSAVYLCASSLRGTGIETQYFGPGTRLLVL.